The T cell receptor beta chain described here comes from a study of control samples from healthy donors and cancer patients. The table came from immunoSEQ multiplex PCR; TCRdb's copy has only in-frame clones and leaves some out. The sample lists 150,000 to 200,000 clones, 90% to 95% occurring once. V lost 6 bases and J 2 bases, leaving 16 bases between the germline ends. CDR3 length: 15 amino acids. The germline V gene has CDR1 LNHDA and CDR2 SQIVND (reference sequence). Input material: blood. This rearrangement joins TRBV19 to TRBJ2-5; D perhaps matches TRBD2 (5 bases). This clonotype originated in a young woman in good health. CDR3 nucleotide sequence: TGTGCCAGTAGCCTACTCCAGTCGGGGCAAGAGACCCAGTACTTC. Its translation: CASSLLQSGQETQYF.